Below are 24 T cell receptor beta chains sequenced from a single sample in a study of cytomegalovirus exposure and HLA in healthy donors (dated by TCRdb to the late 2010s). Libraries came from the immunoSEQ multiplex PCR assay. For the multiplex PCR, a mixture combining 60 forward primers for TCR Vbeta segments and 13 reverse primers for TCR Jbeta segments was used. The clones in this table, taken by TCRdb from immuneACCESS, are in-frame only. Not every clone is retained; where verified, under half of the shortfall comes from an unresolved V gene, and the cause of the rest is unknown. The sample profile shows under 150,000 clones; about 64% of them were found once. Of the sample, around 4% is held by the ten largest clones. Material: PBMCs. These receptors originate from a man between 60 and 75 years old in good health and CMV-seronegative.

V is TRBV5-4 and J is TRBJ1-1; no definite D call. The CDR3 loop spans 16 amino acids. Germline assignment: CDR1 SGHNT and CDR2 YYREEE (reference sequence). With 4 bases removed from V and 0 bases from J, the gap between germline ends came to 16 bases. The CDR3 here is CASSPGPGEVNTEAFF. The CDR3 DNA reads TGTGCCAGCAGCCCCGGGCCCGGGGAAGTGAACACTGAAGCTTTCTTT.

This chain connects TRBV2 to TRBJ2-5; 8 bases fit TRBD1. Germline V gives CDR1 SNHLY, CDR2 FYNNEI. The CDR3 length is 14 residues. V lost 4 bases to trimming and J lost 5 bases; unmatched junction nucleotides: 6. This CDR3 is CASSGYRGDETQYF. The CDR3 nucleotides are TGTGCCAGCAGTGGGTACAGGGGGGACGAGACCCAGTACTTC. The full variable domain, with the rest looked up from reference TRBV2 and TRBJ2-5, is EPEVTQTPSHQVTQMGQEVILRCVPISNHLYFYWYRQILGQKVEFLVSFYNNEISEKSEIFDDQFSVERPDGSNFTLKIRSTKLEDSAMYFCASSGYRGDETQYFGPGTRLLVL.

The CDR3 sequence is CASSLSSSAGHGYTF. In DNA, the CDR3 is TGCGCCAGCAGCCTTTCTTCGTCAGCGGGCCATGGCTACACCTTC. V is TRBV5-1 and J is TRBJ1-2; D is unresolved. The CDR3 covers 15 residues. Trimming took 4 bases from V and 6 from J, leaving 19 bases between them. Looked up from germline, CDR1 is SGHRS and CDR2 is YFSETQ.

The gene calls are TRBV7-3 and TRBJ1-1; D is unresolved. This CDR3 has 13 amino acids. The V and J ends lost 3 bases and 1 base respectively, with 6 bases between them. Germline lookup yields CDR1 SGHTA and CDR2 FQGTGA. The CDR3 region has the DNA TGTGCCAGCAGCTTCGGGTGGAACACTGAAGCTTTCTTT. Translation gives CASSFGWNTEAFF.

The rearrangement links TRBV27 to TRBJ2-2; 8 positions agree with TRBD1. Germline CDR1 is MNHEY and CDR2 is SMNVEV (reference sequence). Unmatched junction bases numbered 7, after V lost 7 bases and J lost 0 bases. This CDR3 has 16 residues. The CDR3 sequence is CASTKQGATNTGELFF. DNA for the CDR3: TGTGCCAGCACTAAGCAGGGGGCGACGAACACCGGGGAGCTGTTTTTT.

The chain recombines TRBV6-5 with TRBJ1-2; D possibly corresponds to TRBD1 (6 bases). This CDR3 is built from 13 residues. Trimming removed 6 bases from V and 5 bases from J, with 13 bases in between. The germline V gene encodes CDR1 MNHEY and CDR2 SVGAGI. The CDR3 reads CASRPGQIYGYTF. The CDR3 DNA is TGTGCCAGCAGACCCGGACAGATTTATGGCTACACCTTC.

This chain links TRBV28 with TRBJ1-5, with 7 bases identical to TRBD1. The CDR3 length is 15 residues. The J segment lost 14 bases and the V segment lost 4 bases, leaving 17 bases of the junction unmatched. From germline, CDR1 is MDHEN and CDR2 SYDVKM. The chain's CDR3 is CASSSILRYGQDEHF. DNA of the CDR3: TGTGCCAGCAGTTCTATCCTACGCTACGGACAGGACGAGCATTTT.

The chain recombines TRBV19 with TRBJ1-5; 7 bases are a match to TRBD1. The CDR3 covers 15 residues. Germline V gives CDR1 LNHDA, CDR2 SQIVND (reference sequence). With V trimmed by 10 bases and J by 0 bases, 9 bases remained unmatched. DNA for the CDR3: TGTGCCACCTCAACCGGGACAGATAGCAATCAGCCCCAGCATTTT. Protein product: CATSTGTDSNQPQHF.

In this sample, this clone turned up a few times. The genes are TRBV5-1 and TRBJ1-2; D perhaps matches TRBD1 (5 bases). The germline gives CDR1 SGHRS, CDR2 YFSETQ. V was trimmed by 0 bases and J by 2 bases, leaving 14 bases between them. The CDR3 totals 16 residues. The CDR3 is CASSLGIGVGNYGYTF. The CDR3 region has the DNA TGCGCCAGCAGCTTGGGAATAGGGGTAGGCAACTATGGCTACACCTTC.

The chain uses TRBV29-1 and TRBJ2-1; tentative D call: TRBD2 (6 bases). Trimming removed 5 bases from V and 12 bases from J, with 20 bases in between. There are 13 residues in the CDR3. Germline CDR1 SQVTM, CDR2 ANQGSEA. CDR3 in amino acids: CSVSGTGKLGQFF. The CDR3 coding sequence is TGCAGCGTTTCCGGGACTGGAAAGTTGGGGCAGTTCTTC.

The chain employs TRBV28 and TRBJ1-3, with TRBD1 matching over 12 bases. The V gene end was trimmed by 5 bases and the J gene end by 4 bases; junction bases not matched to a gene: 6. The germline gives CDR1 MDHEN, CDR2 SYDVKM. This CDR3 region has 16 residues. The CDR3 region has the DNA TGTGCCAGCAGTGGGGGACAGGGGGCAGCCGGAAACACCATATATTTT. Protein: CASSGGQGAAGNTIYF.

J is TRBJ1-1 and V is TRBV14, with 8 bases lining up with TRBD1. The germline CDR1 and CDR2 sequences are SGHDN and FVKESK. CDR3 length equals 15 residues. Germline trimming cut 1 base from V and 5 bases from J; bases unmatched to any gene: 6. CDR3 DNA: TGTGCCAGCAGCCAAGTGATCGACAGGGGAACTGAAGCTTTCTTT. This encodes CASSQVIDRGTEAFF.

The rearrangement uses TRBV2 and TRBJ2-7, with 7 bases aligning to TRBD1. From germline, CDR1 is SNHLY and CDR2 FYNNEI. The CDR3 loop spans 13 amino acids. The V gene end was trimmed by 4 bases and the J gene end by 3 bases; junction bases not matched to a gene: 3. The CDR3 protein is CASSVDRVYEQYF. For the CDR3, the DNA is TGTGCCAGCAGTGTAGACAGGGTCTACGAGCAGTACTTC. Supplemented by reference TRBV2 and TRBJ2-7, the full variable domain reads EPEVTQTPSHQVTQMGQEVILRCVPISNHLYFYWYRQILGQKVEFLVSFYNNEISEKSEIFDDQFSVERPDGSNFTLKIRSTKLEDSAMYFCASSVDRVYEQYFGPGTRLTVT.

The V gene is TRBV11-2, the J gene TRBJ2-1; possible D gene TRBD1, 6 bases. Germline V lookup: CDR1 SGHAT, CDR2 FQNNGV. This CDR3 has 14 residues. V was clipped by 4 bases and J by 6 bases, with 13 bases between them. CDR3 region: CASSSPQGINEQFF. CDR3 sequence (DNA): TGTGCCAGCAGCTCTCCTCAGGGGATCAATGAGCAGTTCTTC.

The chain recombines TRBV6-6 with TRBJ2-7; 10 bases align to TRBD1. The CDR3 consists of 13 residues. The V and J ends lost 7 bases and 7 bases, in that order; junction bases with no gene match: 7. Germline V gene lookup returns CDR1 MNHNY and CDR2 SVGAGI (reference sequence). CDR3 DNA: TGTGCCAGCAAACCGGGACAGGGGCTGGAGCAGTACTTC. Its translation: CASKPGQGLEQYF.

This chain uses TRBV5-4 with TRBJ2-5, with D possibly TRBD2 on 5 matching bases. V was pared by 0 bases and J by 3 bases, with 6 bases between. The CDR3 contains 13 residues. CDR1 is SGHNT, CDR2 YYREEE, per germline (reference sequence). The CDR3 region has the DNA TGTGCCAGCAGCTTGGCCGGGAAAGAGACCCAGTACTTC. Translating it yields CASSLAGKETQYF.

J is TRBJ1-6 and V is TRBV5-4; the D gene is possibly TRBD1 (5 bases). Germline V lookup: CDR1 SGHNT, CDR2 YYREEE (reference sequence). Trimming stripped 4 bases from V and 7 bases from J, with 15 bases between. The CDR3 consists of 15 residues. DNA for the CDR3: TGTGCCAGCAGCCGGGGACTGCCCGACAATTCACCCCTCCACTTT. It specifies CASSRGLPDNSPLHF.

A word on this clone: Sequence at one end of the junction differs from germline and may be a read error. The V and J genes are TRBV4-1 and TRBJ1-6; D is unresolved. The germline CDR1 and CDR2 sequences are MGHRA and YSYEKL. The CDR3 totals 15 residues. CDR3 amino acids: CASSQGPKPLTPRHF. Written as DNA, the CDR3 is TGCGCCAGCAGCCAAGGCCCAAAGCCCTTAACCCCCCGCCACTTT.

The table lists this clone with a few counts. The chain combines TRBV28 with TRBJ1-2, with D perhaps matching TRBD1 (6 bases). Germline lookup yields CDR1 MDHEN and CDR2 SYDVKM. Trimming shortened V by 4 bases and J by 0 bases, and 15 bases separated the two germline ends. The CDR3 spans 16 residues. The CDR3 sequence is CASSYRGQRANYGYTF. CDR3 in DNA: TGTGCCAGCAGTTACCGCGGACAGCGAGCTAACTATGGCTACACCTTC.

The chain employs TRBV5-6 and TRBJ2-3, with unresolved D. CDR3 length: 12 amino acids. Germline V lookup: CDR1 SGHDT, CDR2 YYEEEE. V was cut by 3 bases and J by 6 bases, with 8 bases left in between. The CDR3 loop is CASSSLVDTQYF. The CDR3 DNA sequence: TGTGCCAGCAGCTCACTTGTCGATACGCAGTATTTT.

The J gene is TRBJ2-2, the V gene TRBV7-2, with D perhaps matching TRBD2 (7 bases). The CDR3 has 16 amino acids. The germline V gene encodes CDR1 SGHTA and CDR2 FQGNSA. V was pared by 8 bases and J by 4 bases, with 20 bases between. The CDR3 coding sequence is TGTGCCAGCGGCGGGGGCGGAGCCTTTCCCACCGGGGAGCTGTTTTTT. This gives the protein CASGGGGAFPTGELFF.

The chain joins TRBV30 to TRBJ1-2; maybe TRBD1 (6 bases). Germline values: CDR1 GTSNPN, CDR2 SVGIG (reference sequence). Trimming cost V 1 base and J 4 bases, with 16 bases left between them. There are 15 residues in the CDR3. CDR3 protein: CAWSGAGARSYGYTF. The DNA for the CDR3 is TGTGCCTGGAGTGGCGCGGGGGCGCGGAGCTATGGCTACACCTTC.

This clone was detected a few times. The chain recombines TRBV2 with TRBJ2-1; 9 bases fit TRBD2. With 6 bases clipped from V and 9 bases from J, the junction kept 6 bases outside the gene matches. The CDR3 length is 13 residues. Germline CDR1 SNHLY, CDR2 FYNNEI. Here the CDR3 reads CASRTSGNSEQFF. As DNA, the CDR3 is TGTGCCAGCAGGACTAGCGGTAACAGTGAGCAGTTCTTC.

V is TRBV7-8 and J is TRBJ2-2; TRBD1 is a possible D gene (6 bases). Between the trimmed V and J ends, which lost 0 bases and 1 base, there was a span of 9 bases. CDR1 is SGHVS, CDR2 FQNEAQ, per germline. The CDR3 has 16 amino acids. The CDR3 protein is CASSLAGTKNTGELFF. The CDR3 nucleotides read TGTGCCAGCAGCTTAGCCGGGACAAAGAACACCGGGGAGCTGTTTTTT.